The clone carrying this T cell receptor (beta chain) was counted a few times. Its target is not known. V was clipped by 2 bases and J by 6 bases; unmatched bases: 1. The CDR3 consists of 14 residues. Germline loops: CDR1 SGDLS, CDR2 YYNGEE. This sample is part of a study of neoadjuvant anti-PD-1 for oral cavity cancer. Study at large: Non-progressing patients received a fourth nivolumab dose near day 43, then surgery on days 50-56. Study-wide points: Higher pretreatment Treg/Th17 ratios tracked higher pretreatment blood clonality.

Profiling relied on immunoSEQ multiplex PCR, and the TCRdb table lists in-frame clones only, not all of them. The profile shows around 35,000 clones, 35% to 45% of them singletons. Specified time point: after neoadjuvant nivolumab, at surgical resection. Patients were newly diagnosed with stage II-IVA oral cavity squamous cell carcinoma without prior systemic or radiation treatment. These oral cavity squamous cell carcinomas were HPV-negative and locally advanced. V usage is TRBV9 and J usage is TRBJ1-5, with TRBD1 matching over 11 bases. This clonotype originated in a person aged 35-79 years with oral cavity squamous cell carcinoma. Sequenced here: tumor tissue, sampled after nivolumab (anti-PD-1) treatment. The CDR3 region has the DNA TGTGCCAGCAGCGTTGGGACAGGGGGTCAGCCCCAGCATTTT. It codes for CASSVGTGGQPQHF. Drawing the rest from reference TRBV9 and TRBJ1-5, the complete variable domain is DSGVTQTPKHLITATGQRVTLRCSPRSGDLSVYWYQQSLDQGLQFLIQYYNGEERAKGNILERFSAQQFPDLHSELNLSSLELGDSALYFCASSVGTGGQPQHFGDGTRLSIL.